These 26 T cell receptor beta chains originate from one sample sequenced in a study of control samples from healthy donors and cancer patients (dated by TCRdb to 2020 to 2022). Library construction relied on the immunoSEQ multiplex PCR assay. TCRdb's version of the immuneACCESS table is confined to in-frame rearrangements and falls short of the full clone set. An unresolved V gene accounts for under half of the shortfall where checked; the remainder is of unknown origin. A total of approximately 46,000 clones appear in this sample, more than 75% of them only once. The ten largest clones capture roughly a tenth of the sample. Sequenced: PBMCs. Source of these receptors: an older woman with lung cancer.

This chain links TRBV5-1 with TRBJ2-5, with D unclear. Germline CDR1 reads SGHRS; CDR2 reads YFSETQ. The CDR3 is 11 residues long. V lost 2 bases, J lost 4 bases, and 3 bases lay in between. The CDR3 DNA follows: TGCGCCAGCAGCTTACTAGAGACCCAGTACTTC. This codes for CASSLLETQYF. The variable domain in full, completed from reference TRBV5-1 and TRBJ2-5, reads KAGVTQTPRYLIKTRGQQVTLSCSPISGHRSVSWYQQTPGQGLQFLFEYFSETQRNKGNFPGRFSGRQFSNSRSEMNVSTLELGDSALYLCASSLLETQYFGPGTRLLVL.

V gene TRBV9 combines with J gene TRBJ2-3, with D possibly being TRBD2 (5 bases). The CDR3 spans 16 residues. V was cut by 0 bases and J by 2 bases, with 13 bases left in between. Per the germline V gene, CDR1 is SGDLS and CDR2 is YYNGEE. The CDR3 DNA sequence: TGTGCCAGCAGCGTAGGTCCACTCCGGGACACAGATACGCAGTATTTT. Translating gives CASSVGPLRDTDTQYF.

This chain uses TRBV11-3 with TRBJ2-3; D possibly uses TRBD1 or TRBD2 (7 bases each). There are 16 residues in the CDR3. CDR1 SGHNT and CDR2 YENEEA come from the germline V gene. The V and J ends lost 4 bases and 6 bases respectively, with 20 bases between them. As DNA, the CDR3 is TGTGCCAGCAGCTCCAGGGGGGAGGGGACGGACGATACGCAGTATTTT. This translates into CASSSRGEGTDDTQYF.

The chain couples TRBV9 to TRBJ2-7; 12 nucleotides match TRBD2. CDR1 and CDR2 from the germline V gene are SGDLS and YYNGEE. The V and J ends lost 2 bases and 6 bases, in that order; junction bases with no gene match: 6. The CDR3 consists of 15 residues. The DNA of the CDR3 is TGTGCCAGCAGCGTCTCCCTAGCGGGAGGGGGCGAGCAGTACTTC. The encoded protein is CASSVSLAGGGEQYF.

The chain couples TRBV5-1 to TRBJ1-3; 8 nucleotides agree with TRBD1. V was pared by 0 bases and J by 3 bases, with 5 bases of the junction left unmatched. CDR3 length: 16 residues. The V gene's germline CDR1 is SGHRS and CDR2 YFSETQ. This CDR3 reads CASSLGTGSGGNTIYF. The CDR3 nucleotides read TGCGCCAGCAGCTTGGGGACAGGGTCGGGTGGAAACACCATATATTTT.

The chain carries TRBV6-2 or TRBV6-3 and TRBJ2-5; TRBD2 matches at 9 bases. The CDR3 consists of 15 residues. With 5 bases clipped from V and 0 bases from J, the junction kept 4 bases outside the gene matches. The germline gives CDR1 MNHEY, CDR2 SVGEGT. The chain's CDR3 is CASSNQREDQETQYF. CDR3 bases: TGTGCCAGCAGTAATCAGCGGGAGGACCAAGAGACCCAGTACTTC.

The chain joins TRBV30 to TRBJ2-3; D gene uncertain. Germline-derived CDR1 and CDR2 are GTSNPN and SVGIG (reference sequence). This CDR3 region has 15 residues. Trimming left V 7 bases short and J 1 base short, with 18 bases between. The DNA for the CDR3 is TGTGCCTTCCTCCGCGGACCGGTGGGCACAGATACGCAGTATTTT. This translates into CAFLRGPVGTDTQYF.

This chain links TRBV4-3 with TRBJ2-3; 10 positions agree with TRBD2. The V and J ends lost 0 bases and 4 bases, in that order; junction bases with no gene match: 4. The CDR3 totals 16 residues. Germline V CDR1 and CDR2: LGHNA, YSLEER. CDR3 loop: CASSQEASGSADTQYF. The CDR3 nucleotides are TGCGCCAGCAGCCAAGAGGCTAGCGGGAGTGCAGATACGCAGTATTTT.

The CDR3 DNA is TGTGCCAGCAGCTTCGTCTCCGAGACCCAGTACTTC. Protein: CASSFVSETQYF. The V and J genes are TRBV7-6 and TRBJ2-5, with D hard to call. This CDR3 has 12 amino acids. Trimming took off 3 bases at V and 5 bases at J, with 7 bases between the two ends. Germline V gene data show CDR1 as SGHVS and CDR2 as FNYEAQ.

In nucleotides, the CDR3 is TGTGCCAGCAGCGCCCGGGACAGCCGATACTCCTACGAGCAGTACTTC. This sequence encodes CASSARDSRYSYEQYF. The chain combines TRBV9 with TRBJ2-7; 7 bases are shared with TRBD1. Germline CDR1 SGDLS, CDR2 YYNGEE. The CDR3 runs 16 residues. V lost 3 bases, J lost 0 bases, and 9 bases stayed unmatched.

This chain joins TRBV25-1 and TRBJ1-1; 11 bases agree with TRBD1. V gave up 3 bases and J gave up 7 bases; unmatched junction bases: 4. The CDR3 spans 14 residues. The germline V gene has CDR1 MGHDK and CDR2 SYGVNS. The CDR3 reads CASSDRTGGLEAFF. The DNA for the CDR3 is TGTGCCAGCAGTGACCGGACAGGGGGCCTTGAAGCTTTCTTT. Full variable domain (outside the CDR3, taken from reference TRBV25-1 and TRBJ1-1): EADIYQTPRYLVIGTGKKITLECSQTMGHDKMYWYQQDPGMELHLIHYSYGVNSTEKGDLSSESTVSRIRTEHFPLTLESARPSHTSQYLCASSDRTGGLEAFFGQGTRLTVV.

The chain has TRBV7-3 and TRBJ2-3; TRBD2 might be the D (5 bases). Germline values: CDR1 SGHTA, CDR2 FQGTGA. The V gene lost 5 bases and the J gene lost 2 bases, with 14 bases spanning the gap. The CDR3 is 15 amino acids. The DNA for the CDR3 is TGTGCCAGCAGCCCGAGAGAGGGATTCACAGATACGCAGTATTTT. This translates into CASSPREGFTDTQYF.

The genes are TRBV28 and TRBJ2-1; no reliable D call. In germline, CDR1 is MDHEN, CDR2 SYDVKM. V was trimmed by 2 bases and J by 1 base, leaving 12 bases between them. This CDR3 has 16 residues. The chain's CDR3 is CASSLTDGRSYNEQFF. The CDR3 DNA reads as TGTGCCAGCAGTTTAACGGACGGCAGGTCCTACAATGAGCAGTTCTTC.

CDR3 in DNA: TGTGCCAGCAGCACAAACAGCGGGAGATCAGGGGATACGCAGTATTTT. Translated, it gives CASSTNSGRSGDTQYF. The chain joins TRBV7-3 to TRBJ2-3; 8 nucleotides line up with TRBD2. Germline-derived CDR1 and CDR2 are SGHTA and FQGTGA. V lost 5 bases and J lost 6; bases outside the gene matches: 13. The CDR3 is made up of 16 amino acids.

A remark on this clone: This likely comes from a read error, as the CDR3 has no conserved phenylalanine or tryptophan at its end. The V gene is TRBV6-5, the J gene TRBJ1-2; TRBD1 agrees at 8 bases. Germline V gene lookup returns CDR1 MNHEY and CDR2 SVGAGI. J was trimmed by 6 bases and V by 5 bases; bases with no gene match: 8. This CDR3 has 14 residues. CDR3 in DNA: TGTGCCAGCAGTCAGTGGGCAGGGGGCGATGGCTACACCCTC. Its protein product is CASSQWAGGDGYTL.

This CDR3 reads CASSLGKYGSNQPQHF. Here the CDR3 DNA reads TGTGCCAGCAGCTTAGGGAAGTATGGTAGCAATCAGCCCCAGCATTTT. The chain carries TRBV11-2 and TRBJ1-5; D unresolved. The CDR3 covers 16 residues. Trimming pared 1 base from V and 0 bases from J, leaving 10 bases between. CDR1 SGHAT and CDR2 FQNNGV come from the germline V gene.

The rearrangement links TRBV29-1 to TRBJ2-7, with 7 positions matching TRBD1. The length of the CDR3 is 15 residues. The ends lost 6 bases at V and 3 bases at J; junction bases unmatched: 14. The V gene's germline CDR1 is SQVTM and CDR2 ANQGSEA. CDR3 protein: CSVTLYGTANYEQYF. The CDR3 nucleotides read TGCAGCGTGACACTTTATGGGACAGCGAACTACGAGCAGTACTTC.

This CDR3 reads CSVEADSPNQPQHF. The DNA for the CDR3 is TGCAGCGTTGAAGCGGACAGCCCGAATCAGCCCCAGCATTTT. This rearrangement joins TRBV29-1 to TRBJ1-5, with TRBD1 as a possible D gene (6 bases). This CDR3 has 14 residues. The V gene lost 1 base and the J gene lost 4 bases, with 11 bases spanning the gap. In germline, CDR1 is SQVTM, CDR2 ANQGSEA.

V gene TRBV6-5 combines with J gene TRBJ2-1; no definite D call. Trimming took 4 bases from V and 5 from J, leaving 6 bases between them. Germline lookup yields CDR1 MNHEY and CDR2 SVGAGI. The CDR3 has 12 amino acids. The DNA for the CDR3 is TGTGCCAGCAGTTTTCCTAACAATGAGCAGTTCTTC. This translates into CASSFPNNEQFF.

The chain recombines TRBV7-3 with TRBJ2-3, with a possible D match to TRBD1 (5 bases). Trimming stripped 1 base from V and 1 base from J, with 9 bases between. CDR1 is SGHTA and CDR2 is FQGTGA in the germline V gene. This CDR3 comprises 15 residues. CDR3 coding DNA: TGTGCCAGCAGCTTAATAGGGGCACGCACAGATACGCAGTATTTT. Translated, it gives CASSLIGARTDTQYF.

The genes are TRBV2 and TRBJ2-5, with D perhaps TRBD1 or TRBD2 (5 bases each). With 8 bases removed from V and 1 base from J, the gap between germline ends came to 14 bases. This CDR3 is built from 14 residues. The germline V gene has CDR1 SNHLY and CDR2 FYNNEI. The CDR3 nucleotides read TGTGCCAGCGCTCCCGGGACCGTCCAAGAGACCCAGTACTTC. This gives the protein CASAPGTVQETQYF. Full variable domain (missing parts from reference TRBV2 and TRBJ2-5): EPEVTQTPSHQVTQMGQEVILRCVPISNHLYFYWYRQILGQKVEFLVSFYNNEISEKSEIFDDQFSVERPDGSNFTLKIRSTKLEDSAMYFCASAPGTVQETQYFGPGTRLLVL.

The sample holds one count of this clone. The rearrangement links TRBV20-1 to TRBJ2-1; D is unclear. With 3 bases removed from V and 4 bases from J, the gap between germline ends came to 4 bases. Germline CDR1 reads DFQATT; CDR2 reads SNEGSKA (reference sequence). CDR3 length equals 11 residues. This chain's CDR3 is CSAREYNEQFF. Written as DNA, the CDR3 is TGCAGTGCTAGGGAATACAATGAGCAGTTCTTC.

The chain has TRBV9 and TRBJ2-3; 7 nucleotides agree with TRBD1. CDR3 size: 15 residues. Germline V CDR1 and CDR2: SGDLS, YYNGEE. The trim removed 3 bases at V and 0 bases at J, leaving 4 bases unmatched. The CDR3 DNA is TGTGCCAGCAGCGAGGGGGACAGAAGCACAGATACGCAGTATTTT. It yields the protein CASSEGDRSTDTQYF.

The genes are TRBV19 and TRBJ2-1, with a tentative D call TRBD2 (6 bases). The CDR3 contains 16 residues. V was clipped by 1 base and J by 10 bases, with 20 bases between them. Per germline, CDR1 LNHDA and CDR2 SQIVND (reference sequence). The CDR3 DNA follows: TGTGCCAGTAGTATAGTTGGTAGCGGAGCTTCCCGGGAGCAGTTCTTC. Amino acids: CASSIVGSGASREQFF.

J is TRBJ2-1 and V is TRBV20-1, with unresolved D. The CDR3 sequence is 13 residues long. Germline V gene lookup returns CDR1 DFQATT and CDR2 SNEGSKA (reference sequence). V was trimmed by 3 bases and J by 13 bases, leaving 19 bases between them. CDR3 sequence: CSASLGLNPEQFF. CDR3 coding DNA: TGCAGTGCTAGTCTAGGCCTAAACCCTGAACAGTTCTTC.

J is TRBJ1-5 and V is TRBV27; D not certain. Between the trimmed V and J ends, which lost 1 base and 0 bases, there was a span of 13 bases. This CDR3 has 17 residues. Germline loops: CDR1 MNHEY, CDR2 SMNVEV (reference sequence). CDR3 loop: CASSLLGNSVSNQPQHF. DNA of the CDR3: TGTGCCAGCAGTTTATTAGGTAACAGCGTTAGCAATCAGCCCCAGCATTTT.